This T cell receptor (beta chain) originates from a study of CD8 T cells in ankylosing spondylitis. V lost 0 bases, J lost 8 bases, and 9 bases lay in between. There are 13 residues in the CDR3. Germline V gene lookup returns CDR1 SGDLS and CDR2 YYNGEE. To note about this clonotype: The target antigen is unknown.

Whole-study findings and limits: Clones tied to disease were said to be significantly enriched in matched ankylosing spondylitis synovial fluid. A TCR beta motif of about 8 highly homologous variants seemed to mark ankylosing spondylitis blood. Reactive arthritis synovial fluid and blood were previously reported to contain some motif variants.

Libraries of TCR beta came from quantitative 5'-RACE with molecular barcodes. TCRdb re-called the 5' RACE reads with MiXCR, one entry per CDR3 protein. The data show some 25,000 distinct CDR3 sequences, with roughly 2.4% seen just once and 7.7% held by the top ten. V and J are TRBV9 and TRBJ2-1; D unclear. The clonotype comes from a female donor with ankylosing spondylitis or in good health (not recorded which). The material sequenced was blood, either unsorted or a sorted T cell fraction (not recorded which). CDR3 in amino acids: CASSVGPRYEQFF. Written as DNA, the CDR3 is TGTGCCAGCAGCGTAGGGCCGCGCTATGAGCAGTTCTTC. The full variable domain, its missing parts supplied by reference TRBV9 and TRBJ2-1, is DSGVTQTPKHLITATGQRVTLRCSPRSGDLSVYWYQQSLDQGLQFLIQYYNGEERAKGNILERFSAQQFPDLHSELNLSSLELGDSALYFCASSVGPRYEQFFGPGTRLTVL.